These T cell receptor beta chains were read from a single sample in a study of blood T cells in healthy people across ages. TCRdb fed the 5' RACE reads into MiXCR, producing one record per CDR3 protein. The profile covers fewer than 1,000,000 distinct CDR3 sequences, with 44% appearing a single time and approximately 20% taken by the ten largest. Sequenced input: blood. The receptors come from a man aged 60 to 69 in good health. Each CDR3 is given with its conserved first and last residue. The D gene is left open where the match is weak. A clone size is listed for some rows: how often the clone was seen (once, few, many), or a class if it is expanded.

clone_size d_call j_call v_call cdr3_aa cdr3_nt
- TRBD1 TRBJ1-2 TRBV4-3 CASSHRGQGYGYTF TGCGCCAGCAGCCACCGCGGACAGGGCTATGGCTACACCTTC
- - TRBJ2-7 TRBV5-1 CASSERTDFYEQYF TGCGCCAGCAGCGAAAGGACCGACTTCTACGAGCAGTACTTC
- - TRBJ2-7 TRBV18 CASSPPRGLARYEQYF TGTGCCAGCTCACCACCCCGGGGACTGGCAAGATACGAGCAGTACTTC
- TRBD2 TRBJ2-5 TRBV9 CASSVVAGGWETQYF TGTGCCAGCAGCGTAGTTGCGGGGGGTTGGGAGACCCAGTACTTC
- TRBD2 TRBJ2-5 TRBV18 CASSPPASGLQETQYF TGTGCCAGCTCACCACCGGCTAGCGGCCTCCAAGAGACCCAGTACTTC
few - TRBJ1-2 TRBV20-1 CSASRAGRDRAGYTF TGCAGTGCTTCCCGGGCAGGTCGGGACCGCGCTGGCTACACCTTC
- - TRBJ2-5 TRBV6-2/TRBV6-3 CASSYRVWEQYF TGTGCCAGCAGTTACAGGGTGTGGGAGCAGTACTTC
- - TRBJ2-4 TRBV29-1 CSVEGPKNIQYF TGCAGCGTTGAGGGGCCAAAAAACATTCAGTACTTC
- TRBD2 TRBJ2-3 TRBV4-1 CASSVQALAGASRDTQYF TGCGCCAGCAGCGTACAAGCTCTAGCGGGGGCTTCACGAGATACGCAGTATTTT
- - TRBJ2-7 TRBV7-2 CAGSSQRGPYEQYF TGTGCCGGCAGCTCCCAAAGGGGACCCTACGAGCAGTACTTC
many - TRBJ2-7 TRBV7-6 CASSRSDGGSYEQYF TGTGCCAGCAGCCGATCAGACGGGGGTTCCTACGAGCAGTACTTC
- TRBD1 TRBJ2-1 TRBV6-5 CASSRQGLDEQFF TGTGCCAGCAGTCGACAGGGCTTGGATGAGCAGTTCTTC
few - TRBJ2-1 TRBV20-1 CSARDRKTPYNEQFF TGCAGTGCTAGAGACCGGAAAACCCCCTACAATGAGCAGTTCTTC